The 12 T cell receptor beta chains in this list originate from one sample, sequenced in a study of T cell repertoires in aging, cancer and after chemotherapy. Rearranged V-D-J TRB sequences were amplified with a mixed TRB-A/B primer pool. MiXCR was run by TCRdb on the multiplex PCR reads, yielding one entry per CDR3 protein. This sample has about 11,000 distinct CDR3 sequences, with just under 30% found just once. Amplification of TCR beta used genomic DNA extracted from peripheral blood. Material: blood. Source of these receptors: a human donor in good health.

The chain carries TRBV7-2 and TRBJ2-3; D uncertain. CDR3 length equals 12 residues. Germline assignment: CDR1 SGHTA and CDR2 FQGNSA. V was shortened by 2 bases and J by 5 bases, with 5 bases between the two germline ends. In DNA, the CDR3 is TGTGCCAGCAGCTTAAGAAGAGATACGCAGTATTTT. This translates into CASSLRRDTQYF.

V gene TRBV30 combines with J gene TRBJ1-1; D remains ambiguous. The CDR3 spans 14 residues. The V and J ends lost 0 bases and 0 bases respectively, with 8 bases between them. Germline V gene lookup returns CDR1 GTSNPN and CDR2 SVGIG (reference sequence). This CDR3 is CAWSVSSMNTEAFF. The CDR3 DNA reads TGTGCCTGGAGTGTTTCCAGCATGAACACTGAAGCTTTCTTT.

CDR3 in amino acids: CASRDRESGEQYF. CDR3 nucleotide sequence: TGTGCCAGCAGGGACAGGGAAAGCGGCGAGCAGTACTTC. V usage is TRBV12-3 or TRBV12-4 and J usage is TRBJ2-7, with TRBD1 matching 8 bases. This CDR3 has 13 amino acids. The ends lost 6 bases at V and 6 bases at J; junction bases unmatched: 7.

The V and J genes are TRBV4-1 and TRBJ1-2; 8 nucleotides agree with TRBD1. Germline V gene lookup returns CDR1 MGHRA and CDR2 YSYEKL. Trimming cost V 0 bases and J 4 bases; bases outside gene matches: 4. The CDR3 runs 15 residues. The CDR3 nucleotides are TGCGCCAGCAGCCAAGATCCGACAGGGGCCTATGGCTACACCTTC. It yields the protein CASSQDPTGAYGYTF.

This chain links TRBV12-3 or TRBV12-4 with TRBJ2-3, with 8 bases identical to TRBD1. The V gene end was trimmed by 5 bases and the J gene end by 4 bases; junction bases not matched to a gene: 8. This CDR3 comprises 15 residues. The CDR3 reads CASSKRTGFPDTQYF. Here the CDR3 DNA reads TGTGCCAGCAGTAAGCGGACAGGGTTCCCAGATACGCAGTATTTT.

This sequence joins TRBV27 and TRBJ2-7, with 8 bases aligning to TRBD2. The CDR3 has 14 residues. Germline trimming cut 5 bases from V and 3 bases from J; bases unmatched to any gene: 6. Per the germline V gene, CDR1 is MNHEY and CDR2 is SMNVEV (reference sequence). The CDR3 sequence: CASSPRGGDYEQYF. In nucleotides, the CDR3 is TGTGCCAGCAGTCCCCGGGGGGGCGACTACGAGCAGTACTTC.

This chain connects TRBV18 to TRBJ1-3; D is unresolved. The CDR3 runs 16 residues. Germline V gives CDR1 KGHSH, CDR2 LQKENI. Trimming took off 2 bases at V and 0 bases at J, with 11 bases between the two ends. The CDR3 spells CASSPSRAPSGNTIYF. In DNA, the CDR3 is TGTGCCAGCTCACCATCCCGGGCCCCCTCTGGAAACACCATATATTTT.

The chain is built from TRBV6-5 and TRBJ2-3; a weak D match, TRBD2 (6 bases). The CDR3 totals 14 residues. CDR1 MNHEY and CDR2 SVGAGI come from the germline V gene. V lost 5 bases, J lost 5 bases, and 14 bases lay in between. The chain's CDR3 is CASSTRGNIDTQYF. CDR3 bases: TGTGCCAGCAGTACCCGGGGGAATATAGATACGCAGTATTTT.

The CDR3 reads CASSLRAQETQYF. In DNA form, the CDR3 reads TGTGCCAGCAGTTTAAGGGCACAAGAGACCCAGTACTTC. The V and J genes are TRBV12-3 or TRBV12-4 and TRBJ2-5; D is undetermined. With 2 bases removed from V and 2 bases from J, the gap between germline ends came to 6 bases. The CDR3 has 13 amino acids.

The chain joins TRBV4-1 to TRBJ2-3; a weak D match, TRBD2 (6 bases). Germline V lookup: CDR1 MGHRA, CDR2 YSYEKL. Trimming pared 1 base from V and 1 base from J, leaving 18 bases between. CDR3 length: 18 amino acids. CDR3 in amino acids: CASSQGSFGSTGTDTQYF. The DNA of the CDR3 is TGCGCCAGCAGCCAAGGATCCTTCGGGAGCACAGGCACAGATACGCAGTATTTT.

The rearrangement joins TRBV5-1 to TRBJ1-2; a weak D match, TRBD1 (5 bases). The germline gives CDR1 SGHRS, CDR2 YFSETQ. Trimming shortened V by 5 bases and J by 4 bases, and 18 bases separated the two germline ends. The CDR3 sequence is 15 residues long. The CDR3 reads CASSRTSTAIYGYTF. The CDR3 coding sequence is TGCGCCAGCAGTCGTACATCGACAGCGATCTATGGCTACACCTTC.

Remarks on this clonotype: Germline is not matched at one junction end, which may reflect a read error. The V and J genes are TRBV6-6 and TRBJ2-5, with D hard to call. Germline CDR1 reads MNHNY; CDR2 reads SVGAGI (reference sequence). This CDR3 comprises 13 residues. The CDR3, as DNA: TGTGCCAGCAGTCACTCCTACCAAGAGACCCAGTACTTC. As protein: CASSHSYQETQYF.